This T cell receptor beta chain was identified in a study of CXCR4 blockade with PD-1 therapy in pancreatic cancer. Deletions cut 3 bases from V and 8 bases from J, with 11 bases between. The CDR3 contains 14 residues. Germline V gene data show CDR1 as MDHEN and CDR2 as SYDVKM. Patients who provided the archived tumor blocks had not received neoadjuvant therapy before surgery. Details on this clone: The antigen remains undetermined.

Points from the study as a whole: Intratumoral clonality (mean 0.14) exceeded healthy blood (more than 0.045) but did not track survival. Convergent selection by common tumor antigens was suggested by nucleotide rearrangement counts.

The repertoire was sequenced with immunoSEQ multiplex PCR; TCRdb's copy has only in-frame clones and lacks some. The sample holds approximately 2,000 clones, under 55% seen once. This receptor was taken from a human donor with pancreatic ductal adenocarcinoma. The rearrangement links TRBV28 to TRBJ1-6, with D possibly matching TRBD1 (6 bases). What was sequenced was tumor tissue. CDR3 sequence reads: CASSLLGADSPLHF. For the CDR3, the DNA is TGTGCCAGCAGTTTGTTGGGGGCAGATTCACCCCTCCACTTT.